Each of the 10 T cell receptor beta chains below was sequenced from the same sample in a study of cytomegalovirus exposure and HLA in healthy donors. Method: immunoSEQ multiplex PCR; TCRdb's copy keeps in-frame clones and lacks some. The data contain 350,000 or so clones, 70% to 90% of them singletons. The sequencing sample was made of PBMCs. Source of these receptors: a woman between 18 and 29 years old in good health and CMV-seronegative.

The chain is built from TRBV9 and TRBJ2-2; D may be TRBD2 (6 bases). Germline loops: CDR1 SGDLS, CDR2 YYNGEE. V lost 0 bases and J 3 bases, leaving 12 bases between the germline ends. The CDR3 loop spans 16 amino acids. The CDR3 is CASSVGPGSHTGELFF. CDR3 nucleotide sequence: TGTGCCAGCAGCGTAGGTCCCGGGAGCCACACCGGGGAGCTGTTTTTT.

The chain uses TRBV25-1 and TRBJ2-5, with D maybe TRBD1 (6 bases). This CDR3 region has 15 residues. Germline CDR1 is MGHDK and CDR2 is SYGVNS. Trimming took off 4 bases at V and 0 bases at J, with 12 bases between the two ends. CDR3 DNA: TGTGCCAGCAGTGGGGGACACCCGTACCAAGAGACCCAGTACTTC. It encodes CASSGGHPYQETQYF.

This chain connects TRBV9 to TRBJ2-5, with D perhaps matching TRBD2 (7 bases). CDR1 SGDLS and CDR2 YYNGEE come from the germline V gene. V gave up 5 bases and J gave up 4 bases, with 15 bases separating them. This CDR3 contains 14 residues. CDR3 protein: CASSAIGGAETQYF. DNA of the CDR3: TGTGCCAGCAGTGCCATAGGGGGGGCAGAGACCCAGTACTTC.

J is TRBJ2-6 and V is TRBV7-2; D unclear. This CDR3 has 14 residues. The V and J ends lost 6 bases and 0 bases respectively, with 6 bases between them. The V gene's germline CDR1 is SGHTA and CDR2 FQGNSA. The CDR3 protein is CASRRNSGANVLTF. The CDR3 DNA sequence: TGTGCCAGCAGGCGGAACTCTGGGGCCAACGTCCTGACTTTC.

This rearrangement joins TRBV18 to TRBJ2-7, with 7 bases identical to TRBD1. This CDR3 contains 14 residues. CDR1 is KGHSH and CDR2 is LQKENI in the germline V gene. V trimming: 1 base; J trimming: 3 bases; junction bases outside the gene matches: 3. As DNA, the CDR3 is TGTGCCAGCTCACCACGGGACAGCAACTACGAGCAGTACTTC. Translated, it gives CASSPRDSNYEQYF.

This clone was recorded a few times. The V gene is TRBV11-1, the J gene TRBJ2-7; perhaps TRBD1 as D (6 bases). This CDR3 has 15 residues. The V gene's germline CDR1 is SGHAT and CDR2 FQDESV (reference sequence). V lost 2 bases and J 3 bases, leaving 14 bases between the germline ends. The CDR3 region has the DNA TGTGCCAGCAGCTTACTGCGAGGACAGCTCTACGAGCAGTACTTC. Amino acid sequence: CASSLLRGQLYEQYF. Full variable domain (remainder filled in from reference TRBV11-1 and TRBJ2-7): EAEVAQSPRYKITEKSQAVAFWCDPISGHATLYWYRQILGQGPELLVQFQDESVVDDSQLPKDRFSAERLKGVDSTLKIQPAELGDSAMYLCASSLLRGQLYEQYFGPGTRLTVT.

This CDR3 is CAWSQQLSSYNEQFF. The CDR3 nucleotides are TGTGCCTGGAGTCAACAGTTGAGCTCCTACAATGAGCAGTTCTTC. J is TRBJ2-1 and V is TRBV30; D not certain. CDR1 and CDR2 from the germline V gene are GTSNPN and SVGIG (reference sequence). V shed 2 bases and J shed 0 bases, with 11 bases lying between them. CDR3 length: 15 residues.

V gene TRBV11-2 combines with J gene TRBJ2-1; a possible D gene is TRBD1 (5 bases). Germline loops: CDR1 SGHAT, CDR2 FQNNGV. The V and J ends lost 2 bases and 9 bases respectively, with 17 bases between them. The CDR3 has 15 amino acids. CDR3 coding DNA: TGTGCCAGCAGCTTACAACTTACTCAGGGTAGTGAGCAGTTCTTC. Its protein product is CASSLQLTQGSEQFF.

The genes are TRBV30 and TRBJ2-7; 8 bases map to TRBD2. Per germline, CDR1 GTSNPN and CDR2 SVGIG (reference sequence). V shed 1 base, J shed 1 base, and the junction held 6 bases outside the gene matches. The CDR3 contains 15 residues. CDR3 sequence (DNA): TGTGCCTGGAGTGGTCGACTAGCGCCTTCCTACGAGCAGTACTTC. Residues: CAWSGRLAPSYEQYF.

This clone was recorded a few times. Additional DNA sequences in this sample encode the identical CDR3. The genes are TRBV27 and TRBJ1-2; TRBD1 matches at 7 bases. V shed 6 bases, J shed 3 bases, and the junction held 7 bases outside the gene matches. This CDR3 comprises 14 residues. Germline-derived CDR1 and CDR2 are MNHEY and SMNVEV (reference sequence). As DNA, the CDR3 is TGTGCCAGCAGCCCCACTACAGGGGACTATGGCTACACCTTC. It specifies CASSPTTGDYGYTF.